The T cell receptor (beta chain) described here comes from a study of shared clonotypes between healthy human individuals. Study-wide results and caveats: The study's rarefaction showed incomplete sorted-subset sequencing despite large depth.

A CD45RA+ naive subset and a CD45RA-negative memory subset were split from CD4+ cells. Germline values: CDR1 MNHNY, CDR2 SVGAGI (reference sequence). Trimming pared 6 bases from V and 2 bases from J, leaving 14 bases between. CDR3 length: 14 residues. To note about this clone: Its matching antigen is unknown.

Clones were read by immunoSEQ multiplex PCR, and TCRdb kept only the in-frame ones, dropping some. Found here are 2 million to 2.5 million clones, 93% of them singletons; the top ten hold 0.39%. The genes are TRBV6-6 and TRBJ2-7, with D unresolved. This receptor was identified in a man younger than 35 in good health. Some clones in this sample may be carry-over from other donors' samples. Sequencing was performed on naive CD4+ T cells from PBMCs. The subset here: CD45RA+ positively selected. The CDR3 region is CASRPGPGAYEQYF. The CDR3 nucleotides are TGTGCCAGCAGGCCTGGACCCGGCGCCTACGAGCAGTACTTC.